This is a list of T cell receptor beta chains from one sample in a study of T cells after yellow fever vaccination. TCRdb re-called the 5' RACE reads with MiXCR, one entry per CDR3 protein. The repertoire holds 450,000 to 600,000 distinct CDR3 sequences, with roughly a sixth as singletons. Source: PBMCs, taken 5 to 6 days after the first yellow fever vaccination. Receptors originate from a man aged 18 to 29 who received the YFV17D yellow fever vaccine. Each CDR3 is given with its conserved first and last residue. A D gene is named only where the DNA matches it firmly. Rows may omit the clone size; those that give it use once, few, many or a size class.

clone_size	j_call	v_call	d_call	cdr3_aa	cdr3_nt
.	TRBJ1-2	TRBV20-1	.	CSARGRVYGYTF	TGCAGTGCTAGGGGACGGGTCTATGGCTACACCTTC
.	TRBJ2-5	TRBV7-9	.	CASSFTARQETQYF	TGTGCCAGCAGCTTCACGGCGAGACAAGAGACCCAGTACTTC
many	TRBJ1-6	TRBV12-3/TRBV12-4	.	CASSSQGGSPLHF	TGTGCCAGCAGTAGCCAGGGTGGCTCACCCCTCCACTTT
many	TRBJ2-1	TRBV4-1	TRBD1	CASSQGQGQLYENEQFF	TGCGCCAGCAGCCAAGGACAGGGTCAACTATATGAAAATGAGCAGTTCTTC
few	TRBJ2-5	TRBV6-1	.	CASSPDPPWNQETQYF	TGTGCCAGCAGTCCCGATCCCCCCTGGAACCAAGAGACCCAGTACTTC
.	TRBJ2-1	TRBV7-2	.	CASRGQNLYNEQFF	TGTGCCAGCAGAGGACAGAATCTTTACAATGAGCAGTTCTTC
.	TRBJ1-1	TRBV12-3/TRBV12-4	.	CASTRDGVYTEAFF	TGTGCCAGCACCCGGGACGGAGTCTACACTGAAGCTTTCTTT
.	TRBJ2-2	TRBV6-5	TRBD2	CASSYSRGAKAGELFF	TGTGCCAGCAGTTACTCGCGGGGGGCGAAGGCCGGGGAGCTGTTTTTT
many	TRBJ2-5	TRBV5-1	.	CASSTGGQETQYF	TGCGCCAGCTCTACAGGTGGACAAGAGACCCAGTACTTC
.	TRBJ2-3	TRBV6-2/TRBV6-3	.	CASSWRSGAADTQYF	TGTGCCAGCAGTTGGAGGAGCGGTGCAGCAGATACGCAGTATTTT
.	TRBJ2-1	TRBV10-3	.	CATSLVGNEQFF	TGTGCCACCTCTTTGGTGGGCAATGAGCAGTTCTTC
many	TRBJ2-5	TRBV7-2	TRBD1	CASSPTGVTETQYF	TGTGCCAGCAGCCCAACAGGGGTCACGGAGACCCAGTACTTC
.	TRBJ1-5	TRBV6-5	.	CASSYGPLRAAQHF	TGTGCCAGCAGTTACGGGCCACTGAGGGCAGCCCAGCATTTT
few	TRBJ2-3	TRBV28	.	CASRGPSGWGYTDTQYF	TGTGCCAGCAGGGGCCCTTCTGGTTGGGGGTACACAGATACGCAGTATTTT
.	TRBJ2-5	TRBV29-1	.	CSALDRSDGETQYF	TGCAGCGCATTGGACCGGTCTGACGGTGAGACCCAGTACTTC
.	TRBJ1-5	TRBV5-1	.	CASSLGGDSNQPQHF	TGCGCCAGCAGCTTGGGGGGGGATAGCAATCAGCCCCAGCATTTT
.	TRBJ2-5	TRBV28	.	CASSMRETQYF	TGTGCCAGCAGTATGCGAGAGACCCAGTACTTC
few	TRBJ1-2	TRBV4-1	.	CASSPLKSYGYTF	TGCGCCAGCAGCCCCCTTAAATCCTATGGCTACACCTTC
few	TRBJ2-1	TRBV13	.	CASSLTGDNEQFF	TGTGCCAGCAGCTTAACCGGGGACAATGAGCAGTTCTTC
few	TRBJ1-5	TRBV6-1	.	CASRLNVGPNQPQHF	TGTGCCAGCAGACTCAACGTGGGACCCAATCAGCCCCAGCATTTT
.	TRBJ1-2	TRBV7-9	.	CASSRVGGSSYGYTF	TGTGCCAGCAGCCGGGTGGGGGGCTCTAGCTATGGCTACACCTTC
.	TRBJ2-5	TRBV12-3/TRBV12-4	.	CASSLLVQETQYF	TGTGCCAGCAGTTTACTAGTACAAGAGACCCAGTACTTC
many	TRBJ1-3	TRBV20-1	TRBD1	CSARGQGISGNTIYF	TGCAGTGCTCGTGGACAGGGGATCTCTGGAAACACCATATATTTT
.	TRBJ2-7	TRBV30	TRBD1	CAWSVGQGTDEQYF	TGTGCCTGGAGTGTAGGACAGGGAACGGACGAGCAGTACTTC
.	TRBJ2-5	TRBV25-1	.	CASSESSVRTQYF	TGTGCCAGCAGTGAATCATCAGTACGGACCCAGTACTTC
.	TRBJ2-1	TRBV6-5	TRBD2	CASSWTSLSGGQFF	TGTGCCAGCAGTTGGACCTCACTCTCGGGAGGGCAGTTCTTC
few	TRBJ2-1	TRBV9	TRBD2	CASSVQGAGGAGNEQFF	TGTGCCAGCAGCGTACAAGGCGCCGGGGGGGCGGGCAATGAGCAGTTCTTC
.	TRBJ1-2	TRBV7-9	TRBD1	CASSPGPGQVNYGYTF	TGTGCCAGCAGCCCGGGCCCGGGACAGGTTAACTATGGCTACACCTTC
few	TRBJ2-5	TRBV19	.	CASVDRKETQYF	TGTGCCAGTGTGGACAGAAAAGAGACCCAGTACTTC
.	TRBJ1-2	TRBV28	.	CASSFWRGNYGYTF	TGTGCCAGCAGTTTTTGGAGAGGAAACTATGGCTACACCTTC
few	TRBJ1-1	TRBV12-3/TRBV12-4	.	CASSLQTAEAFF	TGTGCCAGCAGCCTCCAGACTGCTGAAGCTTTCTTT
few	TRBJ1-3	TRBV7-6	.	CASSLAGPYPGNTIYF	TGTGCCAGCAGCCTCGCAGGCCCGTACCCTGGAAACACCATATATTTT
.	TRBJ2-2	TRBV6-1	TRBD2	CASHRDYHLNTGELFF	TGTGCCAGCCATCGGGACTATCACCTAAACACCGGGGAGCTGTTTTTT
.	TRBJ1-1	TRBV5-1	.	CASRPLYRVRRRDTEAFF	TGCGCCAGCAGACCGCTCTACAGGGTCCGAAGGCGTGACACTGAAGCTTTCTTT
.	TRBJ1-1	TRBV7-2	.	CASSPALGGAEAFF	TGTGCCAGCAGCCCTGCCCTGGGGGGCGCTGAAGCTTTCTTT
.	TRBJ1-1	TRBV21-1	.	CASTKDRSTEAFF	TGTGCCAGCACCAAAGACAGGTCCACTGAAGCTTTCTTT
.	TRBJ2-7	TRBV6-5	.	CASGTYEQYF	TGTGCCAGCGGAACCTACGAGCAGTACTTC
.	TRBJ2-3	TRBV4-2	TRBD2	CASSQVRTSGGASTVSDTQYF	TGTGCCAGCAGCCAAGTGCGGACTAGCGGGGGGGCCTCCACGGTGTCAGATACGCAGTATTTT
.	TRBJ1-2	TRBV15	.	CATSTRPVGYGYTF	TGTGCCACCAGCACCCGACCGGTGGGCTATGGCTACACCTTC